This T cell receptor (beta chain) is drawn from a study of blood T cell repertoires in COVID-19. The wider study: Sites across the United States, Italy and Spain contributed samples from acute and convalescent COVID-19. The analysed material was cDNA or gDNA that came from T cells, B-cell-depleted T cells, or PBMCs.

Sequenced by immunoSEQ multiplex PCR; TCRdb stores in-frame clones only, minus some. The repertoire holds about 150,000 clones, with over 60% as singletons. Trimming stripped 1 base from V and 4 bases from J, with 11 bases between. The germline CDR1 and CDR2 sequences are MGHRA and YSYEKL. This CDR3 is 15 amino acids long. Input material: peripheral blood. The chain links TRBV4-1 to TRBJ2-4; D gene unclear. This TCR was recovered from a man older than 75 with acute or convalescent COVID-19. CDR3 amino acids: CASSQAGEQKNIQYF. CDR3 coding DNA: TGCGCCAGCAGCCAAGCCGGAGAGCAGAAAAACATTCAGTACTTC.